This T cell receptor beta chain was observed in a study of T cell repertoires in cytomegalovirus infection. Germline V gene data show CDR1 as LNHDA and CDR2 as SQIVND (reference sequence). This CDR3 is built from 14 residues. The V gene lost 7 bases and the J gene lost 2 bases, with 12 bases spanning the gap. Worth noting for this clonotype: The antigen is not known.

TCRdb recomputed calls from the reads with MiXCR, one row per CDR3 protein. The table lists about 340,000 distinct CDR3 sequences, roughly 28% of them singletons. The TCR was taken from a human donor in good health (CMV status not recorded). Some clones in this sample may be carry-over from other donors' samples. This material consisted of cultured PBMCs, taken from culture after CMV antigen stimulation. The genes are TRBV19 and TRBJ1-5, with D unclear. CDR3 nucleotide sequence: TGTGCCAGTACCAATGTCGCAGGCAATCAGCCCCAGCATTTT. Protein sequence: CASTNVAGNQPQHF.